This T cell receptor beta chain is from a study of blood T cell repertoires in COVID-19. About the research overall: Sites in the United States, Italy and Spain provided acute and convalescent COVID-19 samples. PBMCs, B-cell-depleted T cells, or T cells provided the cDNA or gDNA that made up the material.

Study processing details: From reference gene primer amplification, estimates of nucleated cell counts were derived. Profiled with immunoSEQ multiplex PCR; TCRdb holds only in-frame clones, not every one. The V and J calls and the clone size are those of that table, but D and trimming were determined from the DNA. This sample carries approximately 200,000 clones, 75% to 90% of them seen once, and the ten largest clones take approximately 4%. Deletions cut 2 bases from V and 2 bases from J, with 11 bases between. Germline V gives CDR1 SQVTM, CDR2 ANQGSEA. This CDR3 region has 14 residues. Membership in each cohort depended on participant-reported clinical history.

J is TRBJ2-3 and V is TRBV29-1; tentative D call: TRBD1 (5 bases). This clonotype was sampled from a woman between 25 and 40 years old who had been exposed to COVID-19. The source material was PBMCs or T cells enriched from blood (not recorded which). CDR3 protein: CSVEHQGYTDTQYF. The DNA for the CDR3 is TGCAGCGTTGAACACCAGGGATACACAGATACGCAGTATTTT.